This entry concerns a single T cell receptor (beta chain). Its target is not known. The sample originates from a study of T-cell memory formation after mild COVID-19. Study-wide context: Most TCR clusters belonged to a single donor.

With 7 bases removed from V and 7 bases from J, the gap between germline ends came to 8 bases. The germline CDR1 and CDR2 sequences are SGHTA and FQGNSA. The CDR3 extends over 11 amino acids. TCRdb redid the calling of the 5' RACE reads with MiXCR, one entry per CDR3 protein. The table lists about 390,000 distinct CDR3 sequences, about 15% of them singletons. Study-level points and caveats: Prior to infection, memory already included some responding clones, suggesting cross-reactive memory joined. Those CD4+ clones that contracted were mainly in CM and EM (CD8+ ones in EMRA).

Specimen: PBMCs or a T cell subset sorted from them (not recorded which). The V and J genes are TRBV7-2 and TRBJ2-1; no clear D gene. The source is a man in his late teens or twenties who had mild COVID-19 (a few samples of this study predate the infection). Cell type and time point are not known. This CDR3 reads CASTTWNEQFF. The CDR3 nucleotides are TGTGCCAGCACAACTTGGAATGAGCAGTTCTTC.